This entry describes one T cell receptor (beta chain). Data came from immunoSEQ multiplex PCR; TCRdb stores just in-frame clones and leaves some out. The sample records over 65,000 clones, over 80% being singletons. This specimen belongs to a study of blood T cell repertoires in COVID-19. Study in general: COVID-19 samples, acute and convalescent, were from the United States, Italy and Spain.

V was clipped by 2 bases and J by 13 bases; unmatched bases: 6. This CDR3 spans 12 amino acids. The J gene is TRBJ2-3, the V gene TRBV12-3 or TRBV12-4, with 7 bases identical to TRBD2. This TCR derives from a man older than 75 with active or convalescent COVID-19. The sequenced material came from peripheral blood. CDR3 nucleotide sequence: TGTGCCAGCAGTTTACAAGCGGGGTATGAGTATTTT. Amino acid sequence: CASSLQAGYEYF.